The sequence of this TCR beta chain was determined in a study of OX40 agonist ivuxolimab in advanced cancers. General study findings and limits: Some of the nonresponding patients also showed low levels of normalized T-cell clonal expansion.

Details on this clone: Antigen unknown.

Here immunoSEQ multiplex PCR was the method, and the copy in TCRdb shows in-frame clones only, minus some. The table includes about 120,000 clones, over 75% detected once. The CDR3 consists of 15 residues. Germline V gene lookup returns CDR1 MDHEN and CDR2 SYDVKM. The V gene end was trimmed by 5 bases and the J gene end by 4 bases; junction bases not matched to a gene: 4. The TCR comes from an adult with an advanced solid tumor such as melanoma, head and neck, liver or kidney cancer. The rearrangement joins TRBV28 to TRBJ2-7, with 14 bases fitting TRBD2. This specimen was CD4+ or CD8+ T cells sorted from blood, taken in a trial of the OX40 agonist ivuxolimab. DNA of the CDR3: TGTGCCAGCAGTGAGACTAGCGGGGGGGCATACGAGCAGTACTTC. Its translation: CASSETSGGAYEQYF. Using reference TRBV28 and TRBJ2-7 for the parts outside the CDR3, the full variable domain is DVKVTQSSRYLVKRTGEKVFLECVQDMDHENMFWYRQDPGLGLRLIYFSYDVKMKEKGDIPEGYSVSREKKERFSLILESASTNQTSMYLCASSETSGGAYEQYFGPGTRLTVT.